This record covers a single TCR beta chain. The CDR3 runs to 15 residues. Per the germline V gene, CDR1 is LNHDA and CDR2 is SQIVND (reference sequence). V shed 6 bases, J shed 4 bases, and the junction held 6 bases outside the gene matches. TCRdb re-derived calls from the 5' RACE reads in MiXCR, one entry per CDR3 protein. The table has approximately 270,000 distinct CDR3 sequences, about 17% seen once; the top ten hold approximately 23%. These data are taken from a study of T-cell memory formation after mild COVID-19. The origin of this receptor is a man aged 18 to 30 who had mild COVID-19 (a few samples of this study predate the infection). Cell type and time point are not known. Sequencing used PBMCs or a T cell subset sorted from them (not recorded which). V and J are TRBV19 and TRBJ2-2; 9 nucleotides align to TRBD1. The CDR3 spells CASSPQGAGTGELFF. The CDR3 nucleotides read TGTGCCAGTAGCCCACAGGGGGCCGGCACCGGGGAGCTGTTTTTT.